The 27 T cell receptor beta chains listed next were all sequenced from one sample in a study of shared T cell receptors in the human thymus. Method: immunoSEQ multiplex PCR; TCRdb's copy keeps in-frame clones and lacks some. Among over 650,000 clones listed, 80% to 90% were seen once. The same sample was also studied in work on human thymus T cells.

The source material was thymocytes. These receptors were taken from a boy in the first two years of life with a congenital heart defect.

CDR3 sequence: CASSLWTSGAYNEQFF. CDR3 nucleotide sequence: TGTGCCAGCAGTCTTTGGACTAGCGGGGCTTACAATGAGCAGTTCTTC. The genes are TRBV11-3 and TRBJ2-1, with 12 bases identical to TRBD2. The CDR3 contains 16 residues. Trimming took 6 bases from V and 4 from J; bases not matched to a gene: 7. Looked up from germline, CDR1 is SGHNT and CDR2 is YENEEA.

V usage is TRBV7-2 and J usage is TRBJ1-2; 7 bases line up with TRBD1. CDR3 length equals 16 residues. V lost 1 base to trimming and J lost 4 bases; unmatched junction nucleotides: 9. Germline lookup yields CDR1 SGHTA and CDR2 FQGNSA. CDR3 amino acids: CASSLGPQGPPYGYTF. CDR3 bases: TGTGCCAGCAGCTTAGGGCCACAGGGGCCCCCCTATGGCTACACCTTC.

The chain carries TRBV14 and TRBJ1-1; D perhaps matches TRBD1 (5 bases). The CDR3 consists of 12 residues. Germline CDR1 is SGHDN and CDR2 is FVKESK. The V gene lost 2 bases and the J gene lost 11 bases, with 12 bases spanning the gap. The chain's CDR3 is CASSQPRGTAFF. In DNA, the CDR3 is TGTGCCAGCAGCCAACCCCGGGGGACGGCTTTCTTT.

The CDR3, as DNA: TGCGCCAGCAGCCAAGGGACTTCGAGGAACACTGAAGCTTTCTTT. Amino acids: CASSQGTSRNTEAFF. The chain joins TRBV4-3 to TRBJ1-1; D gene ambiguous. Germline-derived CDR1 and CDR2 are LGHNA and YSLEER. The CDR3 runs to 15 residues. V was clipped by 1 base and J by 1 base, with 10 bases between them.

The genes are TRBV27 and TRBJ2-5, with 7 bases matching TRBD1. CDR1 and CDR2 from the germline V gene are MNHEY and SMNVEV (reference sequence). V dropped 4 bases and J dropped 2; count of bases not matched to a gene: 10. The CDR3 totals 16 residues. The CDR3: CASSSRQGSRQETQYF. The CDR3 DNA is TGTGCCAGCAGTTCCCGACAGGGTAGTAGGCAAGAGACCCAGTACTTC.

The J gene is TRBJ2-3, the V gene TRBV7-9; the D gene is possibly TRBD2 (5 bases). The germline CDR1 and CDR2 sequences are SEHNR and FQNEAQ (reference sequence). The CDR3 contains 14 residues. The V gene lost 5 bases and the J gene lost 3 bases, with 12 bases spanning the gap. DNA for the CDR3: TGTGCCAGCAGCCCCCGAGGGCCGACAGATACGCAGTATTTT. Its translation: CASSPRGPTDTQYF.

This chain uses TRBV11-3 with TRBJ2-3, with 8 bases lining up with TRBD2. The germline V gene has CDR1 SGHNT and CDR2 YENEEA. Trimming took 3 bases from V and 6 from J; bases not matched to a gene: 11. This CDR3 is 16 amino acids long. This CDR3 is CASSFSSGSGLDTQYF. The CDR3 coding sequence is TGTGCCAGCAGCTTCTCCAGCGGGAGTGGGTTGGATACGCAGTATTTT.

The rearrangement links TRBV19 to TRBJ2-6; the match to TRBD1 covers 9 bases. The CDR3 sequence is 17 residues long. CDR1 is LNHDA, CDR2 SQIVND, per germline (reference sequence). Trimming removed 7 bases from V and 2 bases from J; junction bases left unmatched: 9. CDR3 in amino acids: CASNEGTGYPGANVLTF. The DNA for the CDR3 is TGTGCCAGTAACGAAGGGACAGGGTATCCTGGGGCCAACGTCCTGACTTTC. Together with reference TRBV19 and TRBJ2-6, the CDR3 gives the full variable domain: DGGITQSPKYLFRKEGQNVTLSCEQNLNHDAMYWYRQDPGQGLRLIYYSQIVNDFQKGDIAEGYSVSREKKESFPLTVTSAQKNPTAFYLCASNEGTGYPGANVLTFGAGSRLTVL.

The chain combines TRBV19 with TRBJ1-1; D might be TRBD1 (5 bases). In germline, CDR1 is LNHDA, CDR2 SQIVND (reference sequence). The CDR3 consists of 13 residues. Trimming took off 1 base at V and 4 bases at J, with 7 bases between the two ends. CDR3 region: CASSIGQGTEAFF. The CDR3 coding sequence is TGTGCCAGTAGTATAGGCCAGGGCACTGAAGCTTTCTTT.

The chain carries TRBV2 and TRBJ2-1, with D possibly TRBD1 on 5 matching bases. In germline, CDR1 is SNHLY, CDR2 FYNNEI. There are 15 residues in the CDR3. Trimming removed 6 bases from V and 2 bases from J, with 14 bases in between. The CDR3 reads CASSLMTDPYNEQFF. The DNA of the CDR3 is TGTGCCAGCAGCTTAATGACAGATCCCTACAATGAGCAGTTCTTC.

V gene TRBV5-5 combines with J gene TRBJ1-1, with 7 bases lining up with TRBD1. Germline CDR1 SGHKS, CDR2 YYEKEE (reference sequence). V was clipped by 4 bases and J by 4 bases; unmatched bases: 7. The CDR3 runs 14 residues. In DNA form, the CDR3 reads TGTGCCAGCAGCCCAGGACAGGACCCCACTGAAGCTTTCTTT. Translation: CASSPGQDPTEAFF.

This clone appeared a few times. V is TRBV19 and J is TRBJ2-7; the D gene is possibly TRBD1 (6 bases). Trimming pared 6 bases from V and 2 bases from J, leaving 17 bases between. The CDR3 totals 15 residues. The germline CDR1 and CDR2 sequences are LNHDA and SQIVND (reference sequence). The CDR3 bases are TGTGCCAGTAGGATGGGTGGGGGCGCGCCCTACGAGCAGTACTTC. Residues: CASRMGGGAPYEQYF.

The gene calls are TRBV14 and TRBJ1-6, with 9 positions matching TRBD1. CDR1 and CDR2 (germline): SGHDN, FVKESK. Losses at the gene ends were 4 bases for V and 8 bases for J; bases not matched to a gene: 9. CDR3 length: 16 residues. DNA of the CDR3: TGTGCCAGCAGCCCAGGTGGGACAGGGAAAGATTCACCCCTCCACTTT. Protein sequence: CASSPGGTGKDSPLHF.

This chain uses TRBV5-8 with TRBJ2-5; 7 nucleotides agree with TRBD1. Germline CDR1 and CDR2: SGHTS and YDEGEE. V lost 0 bases, J lost 4 bases, and 9 bases stayed unmatched. The CDR3 loop spans 16 amino acids. The CDR3 sequence: CASSLGITGETETQYF. In DNA, the CDR3 is TGTGCCAGCAGCTTGGGGATTACAGGGGAGACAGAGACCCAGTACTTC.

The genes are TRBV6-5 and TRBJ1-3; D unresolved. The CDR3 consists of 15 residues. Trimming stripped 2 bases from V and 3 bases from J, with 11 bases between. Per the germline V gene, CDR1 is MNHEY and CDR2 is SVGAGI. The CDR3 sequence is CASSYGGEYGNTIYF. The CDR3 DNA reads TGTGCCAGCAGTTACGGAGGAGAGTATGGAAACACCATATATTTT.

The chain carries TRBV28 and TRBJ2-5, with a possible D match to TRBD1 (6 bases). From germline, CDR1 is MDHEN and CDR2 SYDVKM. The CDR3 is 15 amino acids. Trimming cost V 3 bases and J 7 bases, with 18 bases left between them. CDR3 amino acids: CASSFVSSKGGTQYF. The CDR3 bases are TGTGCCAGCAGTTTTGTCAGCTCCAAAGGGGGGACCCAGTACTTC.

J is TRBJ2-7 and V is TRBV5-1; 7 bases are a match to TRBD1. V dropped 1 base and J dropped 3; count of bases not matched to a gene: 7. This CDR3 comprises 15 residues. Germline V gene data show CDR1 as SGHRS and CDR2 as YFSETQ. In DNA form, the CDR3 reads TGCGCCAGCAGCTTGTCGGGGACAGAGTTCTACGAGCAGTACTTC. It yields the protein CASSLSGTEFYEQYF.

This clone has just one count. The chain is built from TRBV6-5 and TRBJ1-4, with D unclear. Germline V gene data show CDR1 as MNHEY and CDR2 as SVGAGI. The length of the CDR3 is 15 residues. V was clipped by 6 bases and J by 2 bases, with 13 bases between them. As DNA, the CDR3 is TGTGCCAGCAGGTTACTTGGGGAGACTAATGAAAAACTGTTTTTT. Translated: CASRLLGETNEKLFF.

The gene calls are TRBV5-6 and TRBJ2-1; 14 positions match TRBD2. J lost 8 bases, V lost 0 bases, and 7 bases had no gene match. Germline V gene data show CDR1 as SGHDT and CDR2 as YYEEEE. This CDR3 has 17 amino acids. The CDR3 sequence: CASSLVGTSGSRDEQFF. The CDR3 DNA reads TGTGCCAGCAGCTTGGTAGGGACTAGCGGGAGTAGGGATGAGCAGTTCTTC.

V usage is TRBV28 and J usage is TRBJ2-7; TRBD1 aligns across 8 bases. This CDR3 is 14 amino acids long. Germline-derived CDR1 and CDR2 are MDHEN and SYDVKM. V lost 4 bases and J lost 5; bases outside the gene matches: 7. The CDR3 sequence is CASSSDREYHEQYF. The CDR3 DNA is TGTGCCAGCAGTTCGGACAGGGAATACCACGAGCAGTACTTC. The whole variable domain, filled in from reference TRBV28 and TRBJ2-7, reads DVKVTQSSRYLVKRTGEKVFLECVQDMDHENMFWYRQDPGLGLRLIYFSYDVKMKEKGDIPEGYSVSREKKERFSLILESASTNQTSMYLCASSSDREYHEQYFGPGTRLTVT.

V and J are TRBV15 and TRBJ2-6; 7 nucleotides align to TRBD1. Losses at the gene ends were 9 bases for V and 0 bases for J; bases not matched to a gene: 11. The CDR3 totals 17 residues. Germline values: CDR1 LNHNV, CDR2 YYDKDF (reference sequence). In DNA, the CDR3 is TGTGCCACTGCTACCGGACAGGCGTTCTCTGGGGCCAACGTCCTGACTTTC. This codes for CATATGQAFSGANVLTF.

This clone has more than one count but fewer than ten. The genes are TRBV18 and TRBJ2-2; D call uncertain. Deletions cut 3 bases from V and 3 bases from J, with 8 bases between. The CDR3 is 14 residues long. The germline CDR1 and CDR2 sequences are KGHSH and LQKENI. CDR3 region: CASSPMQDTGELFF. In DNA, the CDR3 is TGTGCCAGCTCACCGATGCAGGACACCGGGGAGCTGTTTTTT.

DNA for the CDR3: TGTGCCAGCAACGCACCAGGGGGGCGAAGGGTCACTGAAGCTTTCTTT. As protein: CASNAPGGRRVTEAFF. The rearrangement joins TRBV6-6 to TRBJ1-1; 7 nucleotides agree with TRBD1. V dropped 7 bases and J dropped 4; count of bases not matched to a gene: 15. Germline CDR1 reads MNHNY; CDR2 reads SVGAGI (reference sequence). The CDR3 runs 16 residues.

This clone was seen once. V usage is TRBV7-9 and J usage is TRBJ1-2, with unresolved D. The germline CDR1 and CDR2 sequences are SEHNR and FQNEAQ (reference sequence). The CDR3 has 14 amino acids. V lost 8 bases to trimming and J lost 4 bases, with 17 bases between them. In DNA form, the CDR3 reads TGTGCCAGCGGGTACAGTAAAGTTGGCTATGGCTACACCTTC. Its translation is CASGYSKVGYGYTF.

This clone was seen only a few times. The same CDR3 also results from other DNA sequences found in this sample. The chain employs TRBV30 and TRBJ2-7; 9 bases line up with TRBD2. V shed 0 bases and J 2 bases; nucleotides not matched to a gene: 2. The CDR3 has 14 residues. Germline CDR1 and CDR2: GTSNPN and SVGIG (reference sequence). DNA for the CDR3: TGTGCCTGGAGTGTATTAGCGGGGGCCTACGAGCAGTACTTC. Translating it yields CAWSVLAGAYEQYF.

The rearrangement uses TRBV15 and TRBJ2-4; 7 nucleotides match TRBD2. The V and J ends lost 5 bases and 0 bases, in that order; junction bases with no gene match: 10. CDR1 is LNHNV and CDR2 is YYDKDF in the germline V gene (reference sequence). This CDR3 comprises 17 residues. The CDR3 bases are TGTGCCACCAGCCGAAGACGGGGGGACCTAGCCAAAAACATTCAGTACTTC. It encodes CATSRRRGDLAKNIQYF. Using reference TRBV15 and TRBJ2-4 for the parts outside the CDR3, the full variable domain is DAMVIQNPRYQVTQFGKPVTLSCSQTLNHNVMYWYQQKSSQAPKLLFHYYDKDFNNEADTPDNFQSRRPNTSFCFLDIRSPGLGDTAMYLCATSRRRGDLAKNIQYFGAGTRLSVL.

This clone was detected once. Written as DNA, the CDR3 is TGCGCCAGCAGCTTGGTTAGCGGGATCTACAATGAGCAGTTCTTC. This sequence encodes CASSLVSGIYNEQFF. This chain connects TRBV5-1 to TRBJ2-1; 8 nucleotides agree with TRBD2. This CDR3 is 15 amino acids long. Germline-derived CDR1 and CDR2 are SGHRS and YFSETQ. V shed 0 bases, J shed 3 bases, and the junction held 2 bases outside the gene matches.